Each of the 10 T cell receptor beta chains below was sequenced from the same sample in a study of blood T cells in healthy people across ages. The authors ran a second PCR of about 7 to 12 cycles using a sample-barcoded 5' primer and a J-beta primer mix. One entry per CDR3 protein results from TCRdb running MiXCR on the 5' RACE reads. The table records 1.5 million to 2 million distinct CDR3 sequences, about 30% of them present only once. The sequencing input was blood. These receptors originate from a woman in her twenties or thirties in good health.

This clonotype has at least ten counts. The chain carries TRBV9 and TRBJ1-2; no definite D call. The V end was cut by 4 bases, the J end by 5 bases, with 12 bases between. The CDR3 contains 13 residues. CDR1 is SGDLS, CDR2 YYNGEE, per germline. DNA of the CDR3: TGTGCCAGCAGCCCTGGAGTCCTGTATGGCTACACCTTC. Its translation is CASSPGVLYGYTF.

The rearrangement joins TRBV2 to TRBJ2-3; possibly TRBD1 or TRBD2 for D (5 bases each). The CDR3 contains 16 residues. CDR1 is SNHLY, CDR2 FYNNEI, per germline. The V end lost 6 bases, the J end lost 2 bases, and 18 bases lay between the germline ends. For the CDR3, the DNA is TGTGCCAGCAGGGACCCCCCGGGACGGCACACAGATACGCAGTATTTT. Translating gives CASRDPPGRHTDTQYF.

This clonotype was detected a few times. The chain couples TRBV7-2 to TRBJ2-6; D is unresolved. Trimming took off 4 bases at V and 0 bases at J, with 7 bases between the two ends. The germline CDR1 and CDR2 sequences are SGHTA and FQGNSA. This CDR3 comprises 15 residues. The CDR3 DNA reads as TGTGCCAGCAGCTCACAGTTCTCTGGGGCCAACGTCCTGACTTTC. It codes for CASSSQFSGANVLTF.

This chain uses TRBV11-2 with TRBJ2-1, with 8 bases fitting TRBD1. Trimming took 5 bases from V and 7 from J; bases not matched to a gene: 13. Germline CDR1 SGHAT, CDR2 FQNNGV. This CDR3 is 16 amino acids long. The chain's CDR3 is CASSLGADRVGNEQFF. The CDR3 DNA reads TGTGCCAGCAGCCTAGGGGCGGACAGGGTAGGAAATGAGCAGTTCTTC. The full variable domain, rest sourced from reference TRBV11-2 and TRBJ2-1, is EAGVAQSPRYKIIEKRQSVAFWCNPISGHATLYWYQQILGQGPKLLIQFQNNGVVDDSQLPKDRFSAERLKGVDSTLKIQPAKLEDSAVYLCASSLGADRVGNEQFFGPGTRLTVL.

The chain carries TRBV4-2 and TRBJ2-1; TRBD2 matches at 10 bases. CDR1 is LGHNA and CDR2 is YNFKEQ in the germline V gene. The CDR3 loop spans 15 amino acids. The V segment lost 0 bases and the J segment 10 bases; nucleotides outside the gene matches: 6. This CDR3 is CASSQELAGFGEQFF. CDR3 DNA: TGTGCCAGCAGCCAAGAACTAGCGGGATTTGGGGAGCAGTTCTTC.

Notes on this clonotype: Since a much larger clone is just one base distant, this may be a read error. This chain connects TRBV28 to TRBJ2-1; weak D call: TRBD2 (5 bases). Per germline, CDR1 MDHEN and CDR2 SYDVKM. Trimming removed 10 bases at V and 10 bases at J, with 26 bases between. The CDR3 is 15 residues long. CDR3 nucleotides: TGTGCCATAACCGGGTCGGGAATAGGTTCCTACGAGCAGTTCTTC. This gives the protein CAITGSGIGSYEQFF.

V is TRBV7-9 and J is TRBJ1-6, with TRBD1 matching over 7 bases. The germline gives CDR1 SEHNR, CDR2 FQNEAQ (reference sequence). The CDR3 length is 15 residues. The V segment lost 5 bases and the J segment 7 bases; nucleotides outside the gene matches: 8. The CDR3 is CASSAQGTGNSPLHF. The CDR3 DNA is TGTGCCAGCAGCGCACAGGGGACCGGGAATTCACCCCTCCACTTT.

This clonotype was picked up many times. J is TRBJ2-5 and V is TRBV5-1; 10 bases match TRBD1. The V gene end was trimmed by 0 bases and the J gene end by 2 bases; junction bases not matched to a gene: 4. The CDR3 runs 16 residues. Germline V CDR1 and CDR2: SGHRS, YFSETQ. The CDR3 region is CASSLGTGGKQETQYF. DNA for the CDR3: TGCGCCAGCAGCTTGGGGACAGGGGGAAAGCAAGAGACCCAGTACTTC.

The V and J genes are TRBV20-1 and TRBJ2-5, with D possibly being TRBD2 (6 bases). The germline V gene encodes CDR1 DFQATT and CDR2 SNEGSKA (reference sequence). Trimming removed 0 bases from V and 1 base from J, with 9 bases in between. The CDR3 spans 14 residues. The CDR3, as DNA: TGCAGTGCTAGAGAGTGGCGGGGCCAAGAGACCCAGTACTTC. It specifies CSAREWRGQETQYF.

Concerning this clonotype: Just one base apart from a much larger clone, this may be a read error. CDR3 amino acids: CASSLLVGGYEQFF. DNA for the CDR3: TGTGCCAGCAGCTTACTAGTCGGGGGGTACGAGCAGTTCTTC. The rearrangement uses TRBV7-2 and TRBJ2-1, with 7 bases fitting TRBD2. V lost 2 bases and J lost 10; bases outside the gene matches: 8. CDR1 is SGHTA and CDR2 is FQGNSA in the germline V gene. The CDR3 totals 14 residues.